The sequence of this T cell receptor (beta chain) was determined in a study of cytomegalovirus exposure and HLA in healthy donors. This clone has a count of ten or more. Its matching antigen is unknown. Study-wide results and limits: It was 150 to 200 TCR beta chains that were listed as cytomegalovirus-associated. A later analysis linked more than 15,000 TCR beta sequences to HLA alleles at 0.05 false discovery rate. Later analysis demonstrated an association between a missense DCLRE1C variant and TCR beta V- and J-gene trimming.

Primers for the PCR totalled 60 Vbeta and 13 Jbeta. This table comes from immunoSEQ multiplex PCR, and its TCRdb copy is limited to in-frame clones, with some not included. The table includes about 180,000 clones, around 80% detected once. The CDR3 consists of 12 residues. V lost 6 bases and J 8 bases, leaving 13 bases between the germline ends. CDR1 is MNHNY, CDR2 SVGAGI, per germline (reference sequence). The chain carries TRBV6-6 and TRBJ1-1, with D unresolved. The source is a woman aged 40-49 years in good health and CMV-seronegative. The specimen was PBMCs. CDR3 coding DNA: TGTGCCAGCAGCGCAACGGTGACAGAAGCTTTCTTT. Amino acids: CASSATVTEAFF.